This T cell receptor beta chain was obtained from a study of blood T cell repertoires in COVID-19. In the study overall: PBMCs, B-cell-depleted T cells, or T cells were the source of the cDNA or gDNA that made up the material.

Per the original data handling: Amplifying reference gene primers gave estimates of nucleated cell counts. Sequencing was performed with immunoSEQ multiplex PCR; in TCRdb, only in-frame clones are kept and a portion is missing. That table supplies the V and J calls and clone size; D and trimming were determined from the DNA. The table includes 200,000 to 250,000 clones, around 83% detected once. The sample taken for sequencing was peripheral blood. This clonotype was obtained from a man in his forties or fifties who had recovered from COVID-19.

CDR3 sequence (DNA): TGTGCCAGCAGCCCCCGGACTAGCGGGAGACCCCTACTAAATGAGCAGTTCTTC. Protein sequence: CASSPRTSGRPLLNEQFF. The chain recombines TRBV3-1 (or the pseudogene TRBV3-2) with TRBJ2-1; TRBD2 matches 13 bases. The CDR3 spans 18 residues. Germline-derived CDR1 and CDR2 are LGHDT and YNNKEL (reference sequence). With V trimmed by 4 bases and J by 7 bases, 13 bases remained unmatched.